This paragraph covers one T cell receptor beta chain sequence. What this receptor recognizes is not known. Per-base qualities were not stored, and no clone one base away is much larger. Using immunoSEQ, frozen genomic DNA was subjected to high-throughput TCRbeta CDR3 sequencing, a process that included PCR amplification, mapping, bias correction and internal controls. Under the source paper's analysis protocol: Productive rearrangements were retained, and unique TCRbeta sequences were defined by the CDR3 nucleotide sequence together with the V and J gene. For a sequence to be called donor-reactive, it needed a frequency of at least 0.01% and at least 5-fold expansion in CFSE-low cells compared with unstimulated pre-transplant cells. Per-subject minimum frequency thresholds, based on the lowest-template unstimulated sample, ensured at least 90% detection power. Jensen-Shannon divergence between the top 1000 TCRbeta sequences post- versus pre-transplant served as the measure of repertoire turnover. Two-sided Fisher's exact tests were used to test for changes in the detection of donor-reactive sequences. In TCRdb, the immuneACCESS table is reduced to in-frame sequences with V and J assigned. These tables do not hold every clone; where another copy was compared, an unresolved V gene accounts for under half, and the others remain unexplained. D and trimming come from the DNA, and the V and J calls and clone size come from that table. Recorded for this sample are around 100,000 clones; approximately 78% of them occurred a single time. The ten largest clones capture approximately 0.99% of the sample.

This sample was included in a study of T cell clones after liver transplantation (dated by TCRdb to about 2019). As for the study more broadly: ITN030ST, the source of the samples, was a randomized trial that attempted immunosuppression withdrawal within 2 years of liver transplantation. Donor-reactive T cell clones were identified by TCRbeta sequencing following a pre-transplant mixed lymphocyte reaction and were subsequently tracked in post-transplant blood. As an antigen-independent comparator for the donor-reactive sequences, third party-reactive TCRbeta sequences from pre-transplant MLRs were identified as well. Of the eight recipients, a few were HCV-positive, while the remaining recipients had been transplanted for non-autoimmune, non-viral indications. Until randomization at 12-24 months post-transplant, subjects were given standard immunosuppression, with no induction therapy. Tolerance was defined as complete immunosuppression withdrawal for at least one year with no rise in liver enzymes beyond twice the upper limit of normal. Blood samples were collected pre-transplant, pre-randomization before withdrawal, and post-randomization after either full withdrawal or failed withdrawal. Of the 8 liver transplant recipients making up the studied cohort, 3 were classified as tolerant and 5 as non-tolerant.

The CDR3 has 16 amino acids, counting the end cysteine and phenylalanine. Only the CDR3 DNA is retained, 48 bases long and in frame from the first base. CDR1 and CDR2, looked up from the germline V gene, are MGHDK and SYGVNS. V loses 1 base at its end and J loses 9 bases; junction bases beyond the gene matches: 9. General study outcomes and caveats: Without allograft tissue specimens, donor-reactive T cells may have migrated into the graft rather than being deleted. The conclusions were preliminary, being limited by small, heterogeneous patient numbers and by non-standardized post-transplant time points. Low numbers of available donor cells limited the measurable donor-reactive repertoire in two subjects. In most of the 8 subjects, regardless of tolerance or HCV status, circulating donor-reactive CD4 TCRbeta sequences dropped significantly post-transplant. After accounting for repertoire turnover, donor-reactive detection was significantly reduced in 7 of 8 subjects for CD4 and 8 of 8 for CD8. The decline in donor-reactive sequences exceeded the decline in third party-reactive sequences, suggesting partial antigen-specific deletion that was unrelated to withdrawal success.

Per the publication, the time point label means: pre-transplant. Unstimulated PBMCs, after thawing, were stained for CD3, CD4 and CD8 and then FACS-sorted into CD3+CD4+ and CD3+CD8+ populations. All 8 studied subjects were randomized to immunosuppression withdrawal. Genomic DNA was isolated with the Qiagen DNeasy Blood and Tissue Kit. The sequenced sample was CD4+ T cells from blood, obtained before liver transplant. The V and J genes are TRBV25-1 and TRBJ2-1; 10 of the junction bases match TRBD1. The clonotype was recovered from a human donor who received a liver transplant. The DNA sequence is given as TGTGCCAGCAGTGAATTAGGGACAGGGGTTAGTGGTGAGCAGTTCTTC. It codes for CASSELGTGVSGEQFF. Extended through the reference TRBV25-1 and TRBJ2-1 proteins, this CDR3 yields the full variable domain: EADIYQTPRYLVIGTGKKITLECSQTMGHDKMYWYQQDPGMELHLIHYSYGVNSTEKGDLSSESTVSRIRTEHFPLTLESARPSHTSQYLCASSELGTGVSGEQFFGPGTRLTVL.